This record concerns one TCR beta chain sequence. From the 5' RACE reads, TCRdb called clonotypes with MiXCR, one entry per CDR3 protein. Of 500,000 to 650,000 distinct CDR3 sequences listed, around 12% are singletons. This entry comes from a study of T cells after yellow fever vaccination. Losses at the gene ends were 6 bases for V and 2 bases for J; bases not matched to a gene: 5. CDR3 length: 13 amino acids. Germline values: CDR1 SQVTM, CDR2 ANQGSEA. This clonotype was obtained from a man between 25 and 39 years old who received the YFV17D yellow fever vaccine. The input for sequencing was PBMCs, taken on the day of the yellow fever booster vaccination. The chain has TRBV29-1 and TRBJ2-5; 8 nucleotides align to TRBD1. In DNA, the CDR3 is TGCAGCGTCGCACACAGGGGGCAAGAGACCCAGTACTTC. The encoded protein is CSVAHRGQETQYF.